This T cell receptor (beta chain) stems from a study of beta chain features in type 1 diabetes. Study observations and caveats: The naive, central memory and Treg TCRB repertoires of patients appeared to be more similar to one another than those of healthy donors.

In this sample, this clone turned up a few times. Its antigen remains unidentified. After removal of 5 bases from V and 6 bases from J, the junction contained 6 bases not matched to a gene. The CDR3 length is 14 residues. CDR1 is PRHDT and CDR2 is FYEKMQ in the germline V gene (reference sequence). Investigators reverse transcribed all isolated RNA, so they sequenced expressed TCRB transcripts. Each sample of naive, central memory or regulatory T cells had, on average, approximately 3.5 million reads. Sequenced by immunoSEQ multiplex PCR; TCRdb stores in-frame clones only, minus some. The repertoire includes 850,000 to 900,000 clones, 17% of them detected once, and 0.02% to 0.025% sits in the top ten.

The chain links TRBV13 to TRBJ2-3; 9 nucleotides align to TRBD2. What was sequenced was naive CD4+ T cells from blood. This clonotype was obtained from a woman aged 18-29 years in good health. CDR3 sequence reads: CASSRLAGWDTQYF. The CDR3 DNA reads as TGTGCCAGCAGCAGGCTAGCGGGGTGGGATACGCAGTATTTT.